This section outlines one TCR beta chain sequence together with its context. Sequencing was performed with immunoSEQ multiplex PCR; in TCRdb, only in-frame clones are kept and a portion is missing. The repertoire has approximately 250,000 clones, nearly 90% of them found once; the top ten carry 0.75% to 1%. The sample originates from a study of blood T cell repertoires in COVID-19. V was clipped by 7 bases and J by 4 bases, with 12 bases between them. The CDR3 consists of 12 residues. CDR1 is SQVTM, CDR2 ANQGSEA, per germline. This TCR was recovered from a woman in her 30s who had recovered from COVID-19. The chain uses TRBV29-1 and TRBJ2-3, with a weak D call TRBD1 (6 bases). What was sequenced was PBMCs or T cells enriched from blood (not recorded which). For the CDR3, the DNA is TGCAGCGGTTTACAGGGTGCAGATACGCAGTATTTT. The encoded protein is CSGLQGADTQYF.